The sequence of this TCR beta chain was determined in a study of cytomegalovirus exposure and HLA in healthy donors. PCR amplification relied on 60 Vbeta primers (plus 13 Jbeta primers). Generated by immunoSEQ multiplex PCR, the TCRdb table keeps only in-frame clones and is missing some. Of over 100,000 clones in the sample, roughly 78% were seen once. This clone was detected only a few times. Trimming left V 1 base short and J 7 bases short, with 14 bases between. Germline V gene data show CDR1 as SGHAT and CDR2 as FQNNGV. The CDR3 has 15 residues. The receptor was isolated from a woman younger than 45 in good health and CMV-seropositive. The source material was PBMCs. The chain is built from TRBV11-2 and TRBJ2-1; D gene unclear. CDR3 sequence (DNA): TGTGCCAGCAGCTTAGGCCGGCTAGGTCGAAATGAGCAGTTCTTC. Amino acid sequence: CASSLGRLGRNEQFF.